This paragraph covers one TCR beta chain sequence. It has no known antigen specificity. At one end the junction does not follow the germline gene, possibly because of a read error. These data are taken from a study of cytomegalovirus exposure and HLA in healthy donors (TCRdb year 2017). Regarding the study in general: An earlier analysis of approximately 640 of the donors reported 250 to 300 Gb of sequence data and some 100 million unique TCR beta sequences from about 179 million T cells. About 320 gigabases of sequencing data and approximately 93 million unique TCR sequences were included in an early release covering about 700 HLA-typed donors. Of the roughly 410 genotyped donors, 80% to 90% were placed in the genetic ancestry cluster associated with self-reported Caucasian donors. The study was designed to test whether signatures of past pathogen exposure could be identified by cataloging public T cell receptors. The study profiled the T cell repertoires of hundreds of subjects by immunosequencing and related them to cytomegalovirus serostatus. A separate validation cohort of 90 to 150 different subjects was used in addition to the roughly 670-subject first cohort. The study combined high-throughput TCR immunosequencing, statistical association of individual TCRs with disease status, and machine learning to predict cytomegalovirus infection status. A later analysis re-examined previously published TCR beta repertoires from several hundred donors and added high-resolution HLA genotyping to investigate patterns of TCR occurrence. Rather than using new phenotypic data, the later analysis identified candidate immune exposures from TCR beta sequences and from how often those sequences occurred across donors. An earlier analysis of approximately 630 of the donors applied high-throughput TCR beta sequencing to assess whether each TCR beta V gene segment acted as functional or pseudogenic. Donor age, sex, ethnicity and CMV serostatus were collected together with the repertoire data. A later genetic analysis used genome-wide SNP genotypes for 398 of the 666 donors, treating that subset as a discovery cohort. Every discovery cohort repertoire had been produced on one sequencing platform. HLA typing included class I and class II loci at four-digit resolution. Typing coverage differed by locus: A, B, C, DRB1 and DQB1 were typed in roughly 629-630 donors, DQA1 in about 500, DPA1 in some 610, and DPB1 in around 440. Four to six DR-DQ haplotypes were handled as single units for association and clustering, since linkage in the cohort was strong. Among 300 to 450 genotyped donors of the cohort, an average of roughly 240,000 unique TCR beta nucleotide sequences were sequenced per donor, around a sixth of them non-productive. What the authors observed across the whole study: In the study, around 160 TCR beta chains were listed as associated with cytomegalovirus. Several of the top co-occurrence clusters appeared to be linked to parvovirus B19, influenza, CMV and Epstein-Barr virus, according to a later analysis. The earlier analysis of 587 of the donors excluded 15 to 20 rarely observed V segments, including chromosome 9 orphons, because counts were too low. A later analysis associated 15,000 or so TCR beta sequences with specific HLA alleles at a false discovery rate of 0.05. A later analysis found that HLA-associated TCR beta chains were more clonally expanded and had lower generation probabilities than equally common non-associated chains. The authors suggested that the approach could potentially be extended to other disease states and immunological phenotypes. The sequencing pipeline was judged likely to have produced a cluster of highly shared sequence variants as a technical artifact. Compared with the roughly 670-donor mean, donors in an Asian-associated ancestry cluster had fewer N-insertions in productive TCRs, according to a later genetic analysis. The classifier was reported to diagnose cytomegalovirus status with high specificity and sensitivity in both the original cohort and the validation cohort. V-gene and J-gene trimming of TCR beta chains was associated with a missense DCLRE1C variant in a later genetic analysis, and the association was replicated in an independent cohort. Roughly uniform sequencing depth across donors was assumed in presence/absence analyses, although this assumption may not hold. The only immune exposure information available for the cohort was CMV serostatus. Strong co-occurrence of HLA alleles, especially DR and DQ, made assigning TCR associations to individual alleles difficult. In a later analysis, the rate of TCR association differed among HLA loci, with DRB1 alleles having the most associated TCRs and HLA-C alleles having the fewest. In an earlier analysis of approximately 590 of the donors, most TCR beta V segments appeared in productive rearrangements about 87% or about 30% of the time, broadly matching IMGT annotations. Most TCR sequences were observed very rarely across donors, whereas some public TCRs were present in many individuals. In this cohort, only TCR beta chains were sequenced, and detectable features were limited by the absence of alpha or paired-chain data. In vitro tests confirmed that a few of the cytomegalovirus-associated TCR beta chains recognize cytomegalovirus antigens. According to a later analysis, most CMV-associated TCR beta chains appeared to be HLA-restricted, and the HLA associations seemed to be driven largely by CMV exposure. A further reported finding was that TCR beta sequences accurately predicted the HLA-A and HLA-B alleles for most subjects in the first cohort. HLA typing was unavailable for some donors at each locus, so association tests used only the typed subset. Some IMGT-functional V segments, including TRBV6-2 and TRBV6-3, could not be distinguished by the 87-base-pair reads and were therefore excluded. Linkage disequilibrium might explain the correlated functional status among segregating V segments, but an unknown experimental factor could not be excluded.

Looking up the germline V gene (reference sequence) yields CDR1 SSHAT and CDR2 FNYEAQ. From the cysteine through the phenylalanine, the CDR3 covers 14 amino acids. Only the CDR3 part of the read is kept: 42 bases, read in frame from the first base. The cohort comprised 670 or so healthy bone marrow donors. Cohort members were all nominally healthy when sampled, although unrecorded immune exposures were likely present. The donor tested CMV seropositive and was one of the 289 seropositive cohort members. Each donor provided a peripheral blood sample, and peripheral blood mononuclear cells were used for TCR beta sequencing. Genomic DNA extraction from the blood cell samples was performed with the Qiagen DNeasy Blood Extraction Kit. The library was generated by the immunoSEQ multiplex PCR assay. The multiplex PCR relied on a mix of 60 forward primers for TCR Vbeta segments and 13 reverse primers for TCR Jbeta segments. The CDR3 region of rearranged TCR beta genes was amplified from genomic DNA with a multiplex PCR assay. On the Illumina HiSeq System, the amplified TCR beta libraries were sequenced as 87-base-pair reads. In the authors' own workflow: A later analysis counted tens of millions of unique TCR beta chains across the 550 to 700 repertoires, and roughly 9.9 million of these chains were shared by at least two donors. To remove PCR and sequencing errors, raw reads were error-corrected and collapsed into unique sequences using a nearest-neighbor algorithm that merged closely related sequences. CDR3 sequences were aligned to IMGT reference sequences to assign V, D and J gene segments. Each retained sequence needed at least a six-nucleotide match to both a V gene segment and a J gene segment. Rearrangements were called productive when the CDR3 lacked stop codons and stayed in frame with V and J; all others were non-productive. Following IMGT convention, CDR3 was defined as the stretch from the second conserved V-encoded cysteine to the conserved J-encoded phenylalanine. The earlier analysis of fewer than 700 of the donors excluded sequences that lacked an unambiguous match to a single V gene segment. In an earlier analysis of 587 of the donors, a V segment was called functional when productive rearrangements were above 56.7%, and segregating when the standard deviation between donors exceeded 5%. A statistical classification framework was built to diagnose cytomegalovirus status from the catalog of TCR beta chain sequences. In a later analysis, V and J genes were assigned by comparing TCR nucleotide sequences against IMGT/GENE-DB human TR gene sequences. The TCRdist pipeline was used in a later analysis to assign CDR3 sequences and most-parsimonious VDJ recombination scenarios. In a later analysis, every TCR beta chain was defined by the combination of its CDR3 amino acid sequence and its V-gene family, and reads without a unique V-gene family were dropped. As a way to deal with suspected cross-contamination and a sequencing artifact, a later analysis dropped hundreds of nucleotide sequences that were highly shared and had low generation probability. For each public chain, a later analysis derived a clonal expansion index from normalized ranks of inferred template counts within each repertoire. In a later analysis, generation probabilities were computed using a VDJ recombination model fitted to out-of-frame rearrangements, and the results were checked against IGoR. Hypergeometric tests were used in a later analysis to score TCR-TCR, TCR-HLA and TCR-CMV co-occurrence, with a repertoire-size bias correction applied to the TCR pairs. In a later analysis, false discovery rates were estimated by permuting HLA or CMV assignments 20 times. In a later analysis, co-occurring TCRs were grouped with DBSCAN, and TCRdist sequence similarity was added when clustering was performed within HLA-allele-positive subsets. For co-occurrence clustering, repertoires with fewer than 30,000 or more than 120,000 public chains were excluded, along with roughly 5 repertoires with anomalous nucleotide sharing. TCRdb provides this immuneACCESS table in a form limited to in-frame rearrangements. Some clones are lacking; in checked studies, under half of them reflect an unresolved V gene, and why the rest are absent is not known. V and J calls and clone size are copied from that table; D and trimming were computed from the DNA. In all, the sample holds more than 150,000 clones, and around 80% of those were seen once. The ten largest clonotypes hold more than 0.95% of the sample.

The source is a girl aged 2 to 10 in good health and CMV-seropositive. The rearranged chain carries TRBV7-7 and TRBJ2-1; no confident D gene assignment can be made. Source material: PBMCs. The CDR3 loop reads CASSLGLVGNEQFF. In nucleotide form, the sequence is TGTGCTAGCAGCTTAGGTCTAGTCGGCAATGAGCAGTTCTTC.